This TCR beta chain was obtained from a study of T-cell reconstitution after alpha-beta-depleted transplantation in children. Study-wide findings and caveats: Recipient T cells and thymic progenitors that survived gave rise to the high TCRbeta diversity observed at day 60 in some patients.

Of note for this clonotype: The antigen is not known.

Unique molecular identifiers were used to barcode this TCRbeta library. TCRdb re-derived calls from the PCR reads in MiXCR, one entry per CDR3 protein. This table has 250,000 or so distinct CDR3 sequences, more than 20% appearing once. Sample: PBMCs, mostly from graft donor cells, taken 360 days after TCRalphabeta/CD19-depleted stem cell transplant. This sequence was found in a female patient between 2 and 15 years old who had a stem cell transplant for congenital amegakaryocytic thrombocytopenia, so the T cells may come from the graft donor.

The CDR3 DNA is TGTGCCAGCAGCCCCCGGGACAGGGGGACCGAGCAGTACTTC. This codes for CASSPRDRGTEQYF. This chain connects TRBV7-9 to TRBJ2-7; 11 bases fit TRBD1. With 5 bases clipped from V and 6 bases from J, the junction kept 6 bases outside the gene matches. The CDR3 totals 14 residues. The germline gives CDR1 SEHNR, CDR2 FQNEAQ (reference sequence).